This T cell receptor (beta chain) was sequenced in a study of blood T cell repertoires in COVID-19. About the research overall: The origin of the acute and convalescent COVID-19 samples was the United States, Italy and Spain. From T cells, B-cell-depleted T cells, or PBMCs came the material, which was cDNA or gDNA.

Germline V gene sequence: CDR1 SNHLY, CDR2 FYNNEI. This CDR3 comprises 14 residues. V was clipped by 6 bases and J by 6 bases, with 15 bases between them. Source study methods: Nucleated cell counts were estimated from reference gene primer amplification. Clones were read by immunoSEQ multiplex PCR, and TCRdb kept only the in-frame ones, dropping some. The DNA was the basis for D and trimming; V, J and clone size are from that table. Seen here are 200,000 to 250,000 clones, about 79% observed once, and the top ten hold about 13%. The source material was peripheral blood. The sequence derives from a human donor in a cohort sampled during active COVID-19. This chain uses TRBV2 with TRBJ2-1, with D perhaps TRBD1 (6 bases). In nucleotides, the CDR3 is TGTGCCAGCAGCCCATCTCTAGGGGGCAATGAGCAGTTCTTC. As protein: CASSPSLGGNEQFF.